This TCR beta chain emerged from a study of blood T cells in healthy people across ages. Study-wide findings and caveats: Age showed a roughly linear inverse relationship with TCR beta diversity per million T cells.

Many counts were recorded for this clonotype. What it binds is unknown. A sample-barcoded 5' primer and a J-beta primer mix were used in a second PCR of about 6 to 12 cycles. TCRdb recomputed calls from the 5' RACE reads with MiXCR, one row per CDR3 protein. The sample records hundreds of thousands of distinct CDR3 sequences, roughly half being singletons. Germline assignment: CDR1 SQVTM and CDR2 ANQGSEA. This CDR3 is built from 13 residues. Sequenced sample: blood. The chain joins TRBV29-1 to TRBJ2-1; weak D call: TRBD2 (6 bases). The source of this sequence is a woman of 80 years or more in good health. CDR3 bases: TGCGGAGGAGGGCTTCTCGATGGGGATGAGCAGTTCTTC. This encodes CGGGLLDGDEQFF.